This entry is about one TCR beta chain. The antigen is not known. The data originate from a study of cytomegalovirus exposure and HLA in healthy donors. Points from the study as a whole: Other equally common chains were less clonally expanded than HLA-associated TCR beta chains, a later analysis showed.

60 Vbeta and 13 Jbeta primers were used in PCR. Assay used: immunoSEQ multiplex PCR; TCRdb lists only in-frame clones, some missing. The repertoire holds about 110,000 clones, about 80% seen once, with roughly 2.7% in the top ten. Germline values: CDR1 WNHNN, CDR2 SYGVQD (reference sequence). J was trimmed by 4 bases and V by 4 bases; bases with no gene match: 9. The CDR3 spans 15 residues. The chain is built from TRBV10-1 and TRBJ1-1; TRBD1 agrees at 7 bases. This sequence originates from a young man in good health and CMV-seropositive. The source material was PBMCs. The CDR3 bases are TGCGCCAGCAGTGCCGAGGGGGCAGGGGTCACTGAAGCTTTCTTT. Its protein product is CASSAEGAGVTEAFF.